This TCR beta chain derives from a study of STAT5B mutations in CD4+ large granular lymphocyte leukemia. The protocol was immunoSEQ multiplex PCR, while the TCRdb copy is restricted to in-frame clones and leaves out a portion. Among around 43,000 clones, 65% to 90% were seen once, and the ten largest hold about 3%. Between the trimmed V and J ends, which lost 0 bases and 3 bases, there was a span of 11 bases. This CDR3 spans 15 amino acids. Germline V gene sequence: CDR1 SGHRS, CDR2 YFSETQ. The V gene is TRBV5-1, the J gene TRBJ2-3; no reliable D call. Sequencing was carried out using CD4+ T cells from blood buffy coats. The source of this sequence is a human donor in good health. CDR3 sequence (DNA): TGCGCCAGCAGCTTGGAGCTTAGTGGTACAGATACGCAGTATTTT. This gives the protein CASSLELSGTDTQYF.